This T cell receptor (beta chain) was sequenced in a study of T cells after yellow fever vaccination. Study-wide results and limits: Booster sampling recovered most clones from primary vaccination (roughly 97% CD4, around 90% CD8).

TCRdb processed the 5' RACE reads anew with MiXCR; each CDR3 protein has one entry. The profile shows about 260,000 distinct CDR3 sequences, about 5% of them singletons. On this clonotype: What it binds is not known.

V was pared by 3 bases and J by 3 bases, with 3 bases of the junction left unmatched. Germline lookup yields CDR1 LNHDA and CDR2 SQIVND (reference sequence). The CDR3 length is 16 residues. The chain couples TRBV19 to TRBJ2-3; TRBD2 matches 13 bases. This specimen was CD4+ T cells sorted from PBMCs, taken on the day of the yellow fever booster vaccination. The receptor's source is a man aged 18 to 29 who received the YFV17D yellow fever vaccine. The CDR3 is CASSMTSGGPTDTQYF. The CDR3 DNA follows: TGTGCCAGTAGTATGACTAGCGGGGGGCCGACAGATACGCAGTATTTT.